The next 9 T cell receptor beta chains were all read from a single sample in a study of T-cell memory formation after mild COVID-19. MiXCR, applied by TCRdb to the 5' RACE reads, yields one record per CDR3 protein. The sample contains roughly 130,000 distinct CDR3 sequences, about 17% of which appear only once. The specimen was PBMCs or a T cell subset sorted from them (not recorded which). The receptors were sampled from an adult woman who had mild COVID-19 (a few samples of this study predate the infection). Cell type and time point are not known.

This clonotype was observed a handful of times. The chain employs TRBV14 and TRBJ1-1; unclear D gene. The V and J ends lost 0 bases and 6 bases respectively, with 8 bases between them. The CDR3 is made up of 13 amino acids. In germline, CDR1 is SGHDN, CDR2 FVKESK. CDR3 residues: CASSQDRVAEAFF. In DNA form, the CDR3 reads TGTGCCAGCAGCCAAGATCGTGTCGCTGAAGCTTTCTTT. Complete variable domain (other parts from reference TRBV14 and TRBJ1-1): EAGVTQFPSHSVIEKGQTVTLRCDPISGHDNLYWYRRVMGKEIKFLLHFVKESKQDESGMPNNRFLAERTGGTYSTLKVQPAELEDSGVYFCASSQDRVAEAFFGQGTRLTVV.

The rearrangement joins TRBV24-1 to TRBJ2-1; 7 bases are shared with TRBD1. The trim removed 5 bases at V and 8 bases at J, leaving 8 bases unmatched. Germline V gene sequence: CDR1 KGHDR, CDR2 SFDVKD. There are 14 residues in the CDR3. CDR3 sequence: CATSGAGGDYEQFF. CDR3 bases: TGTGCCACCAGTGGGGCAGGGGGAGACTATGAGCAGTTCTTC.

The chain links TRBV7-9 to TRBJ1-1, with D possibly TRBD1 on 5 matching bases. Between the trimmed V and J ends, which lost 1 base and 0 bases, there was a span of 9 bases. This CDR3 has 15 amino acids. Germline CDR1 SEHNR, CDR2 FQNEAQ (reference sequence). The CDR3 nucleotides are TGTGCCAGCAGCTTAGGGGACCTAGTGAACACTGAAGCTTTCTTT. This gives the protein CASSLGDLVNTEAFF.

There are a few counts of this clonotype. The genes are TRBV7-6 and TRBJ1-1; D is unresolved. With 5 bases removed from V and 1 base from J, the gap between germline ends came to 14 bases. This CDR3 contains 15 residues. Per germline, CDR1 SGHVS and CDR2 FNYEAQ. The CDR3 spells CASSPGERSNTEAFF. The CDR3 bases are TGTGCCAGCAGCCCAGGCGAAAGATCGAACACTGAAGCTTTCTTT.

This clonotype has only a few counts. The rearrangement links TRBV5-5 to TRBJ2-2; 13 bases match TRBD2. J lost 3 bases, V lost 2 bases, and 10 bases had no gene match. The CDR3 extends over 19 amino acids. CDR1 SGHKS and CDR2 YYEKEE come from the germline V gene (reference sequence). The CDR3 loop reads CASSFVSWTSGSDTGELFF. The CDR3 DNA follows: TGTGCCAGCAGCTTCGTCAGTTGGACTAGCGGGAGCGACACCGGGGAGCTGTTTTTT.

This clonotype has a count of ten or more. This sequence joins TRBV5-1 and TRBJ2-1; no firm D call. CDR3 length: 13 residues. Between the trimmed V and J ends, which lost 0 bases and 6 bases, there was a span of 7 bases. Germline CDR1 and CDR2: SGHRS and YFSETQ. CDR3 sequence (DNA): TGCGCCAGCAGCTTGGCCGTCGCCAATGAGCAGTTCTTC. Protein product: CASSLAVANEQFF.

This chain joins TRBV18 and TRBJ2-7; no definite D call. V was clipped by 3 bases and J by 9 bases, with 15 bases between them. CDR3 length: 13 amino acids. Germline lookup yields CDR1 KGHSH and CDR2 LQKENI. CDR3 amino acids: CASSPPTPIRQYF. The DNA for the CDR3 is TGTGCCAGCTCACCTCCTACTCCTATCCGGCAGTACTTC.

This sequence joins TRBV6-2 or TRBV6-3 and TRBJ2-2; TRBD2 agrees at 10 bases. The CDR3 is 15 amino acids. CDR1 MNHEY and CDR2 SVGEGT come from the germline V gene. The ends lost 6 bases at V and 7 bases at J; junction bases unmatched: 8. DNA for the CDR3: TGTGCCAGCAGCAACGATCTAGCGGGAGTCGGGGAGCTGTTTTTT. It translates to CASSNDLAGVGELFF.

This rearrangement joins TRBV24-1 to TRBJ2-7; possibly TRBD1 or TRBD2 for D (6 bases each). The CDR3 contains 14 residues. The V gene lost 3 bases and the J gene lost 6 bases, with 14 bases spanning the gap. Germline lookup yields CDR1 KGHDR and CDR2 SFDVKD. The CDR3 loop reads CATSDQGGSREQYF. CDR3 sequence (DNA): TGTGCCACCAGTGATCAAGGGGGGAGTCGCGAGCAGTACTTC.